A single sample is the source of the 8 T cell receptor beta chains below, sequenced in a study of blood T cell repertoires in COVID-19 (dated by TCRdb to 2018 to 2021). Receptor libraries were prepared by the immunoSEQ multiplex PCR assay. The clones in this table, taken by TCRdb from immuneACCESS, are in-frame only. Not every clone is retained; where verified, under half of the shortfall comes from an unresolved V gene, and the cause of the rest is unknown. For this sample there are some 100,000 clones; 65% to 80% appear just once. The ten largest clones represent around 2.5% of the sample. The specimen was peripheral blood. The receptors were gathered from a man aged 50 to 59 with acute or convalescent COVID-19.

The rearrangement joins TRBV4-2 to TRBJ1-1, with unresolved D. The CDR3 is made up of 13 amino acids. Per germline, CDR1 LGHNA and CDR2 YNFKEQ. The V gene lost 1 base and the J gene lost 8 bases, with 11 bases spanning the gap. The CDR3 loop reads CASSQAWGDEAFF. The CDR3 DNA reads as TGTGCCAGCAGCCAAGCATGGGGAGACGAAGCTTTCTTT.

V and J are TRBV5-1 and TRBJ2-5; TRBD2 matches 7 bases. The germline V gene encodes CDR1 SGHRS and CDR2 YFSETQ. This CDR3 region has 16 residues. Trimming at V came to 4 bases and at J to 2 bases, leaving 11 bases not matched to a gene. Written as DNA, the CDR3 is TGCGCCAGCAGCCCAGGACTAGTAGGGGCACAAGAGACCCAGTACTTC. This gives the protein CASSPGLVGAQETQYF.

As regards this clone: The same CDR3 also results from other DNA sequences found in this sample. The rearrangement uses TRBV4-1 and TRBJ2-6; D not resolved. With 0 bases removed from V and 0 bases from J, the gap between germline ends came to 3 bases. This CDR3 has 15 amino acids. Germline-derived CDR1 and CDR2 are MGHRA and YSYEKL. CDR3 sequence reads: CASSQDSSGANVLTF. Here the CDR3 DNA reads TGCGCCAGCAGCCAAGACAGCTCTGGGGCCAACGTCCTGACTTTC.

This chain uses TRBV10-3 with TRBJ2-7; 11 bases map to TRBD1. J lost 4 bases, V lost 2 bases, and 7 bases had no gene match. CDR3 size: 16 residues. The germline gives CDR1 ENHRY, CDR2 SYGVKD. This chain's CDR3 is CAISEPGQGAEYEQYF. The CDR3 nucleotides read TGTGCCATCAGTGAGCCAGGACAGGGGGCGGAGTACGAGCAGTACTTC.

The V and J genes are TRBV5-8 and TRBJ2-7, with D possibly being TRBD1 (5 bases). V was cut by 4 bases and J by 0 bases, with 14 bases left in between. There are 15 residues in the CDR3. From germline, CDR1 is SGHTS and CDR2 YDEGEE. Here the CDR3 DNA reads TGTGCCAGCAGCCGACAGCTCCTAAGCTCCTACGAGCAGTACTTC. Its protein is CASSRQLLSSYEQYF.

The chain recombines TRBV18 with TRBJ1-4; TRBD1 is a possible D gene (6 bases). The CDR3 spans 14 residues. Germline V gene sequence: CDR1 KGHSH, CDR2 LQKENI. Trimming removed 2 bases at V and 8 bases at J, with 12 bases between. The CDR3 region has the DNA TGTGCCAGCTCACCAGCTGGACAGACGGAAAAACTGTTTTTT. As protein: CASSPAGQTEKLFF.

The CDR3 here is CASSPLAGGWSNEQFF. The CDR3 DNA follows: TGTGCCAGCAGCCCCCTGGCGGGAGGTTGGTCCAATGAGCAGTTCTTC. This chain links TRBV9 with TRBJ2-1; 8 bases match TRBD2. This CDR3 comprises 16 residues. J lost 6 bases, V lost 4 bases, and 12 bases had no gene match. CDR1 and CDR2 from the germline V gene are SGDLS and YYNGEE.

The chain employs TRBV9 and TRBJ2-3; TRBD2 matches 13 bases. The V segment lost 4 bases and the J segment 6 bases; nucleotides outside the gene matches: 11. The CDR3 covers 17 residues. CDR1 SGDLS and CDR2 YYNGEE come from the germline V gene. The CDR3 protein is CASSPMLLAGGWDTQYF. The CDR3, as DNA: TGTGCCAGCAGCCCGATGCTACTAGCGGGAGGGTGGGATACGCAGTATTTT.